These T cell receptor beta chains were read from a single sample in a study of cytomegalovirus exposure and HLA in healthy donors. Clones were read by immunoSEQ multiplex PCR, and TCRdb kept only the in-frame ones, dropping some. The table has about 100,000 clones, around 80% seen once; the top ten hold 1.5% to 2%. Input material: PBMCs. The origin of the receptors is a woman aged 40 to 55 in good health and CMV-seronegative. Both conserved end residues are part of each CDR3. D genes are given only for firm matches. A clone size is listed for some rows: how often the clone was seen (once, few, many), or a class if it is expanded.

D gene,V gene,J gene,clone size,CDR3 DNA,CDR3 protein
NA,TRBV6-5,TRBJ2-7,NA,TGTGCCAGCGGGGGGGGCGGAGGAGGGGAGCAGTACTTC,CASGGGGGGEQYF
TRBD1,TRBV14,TRBJ1-1,NA,TGTGCCAGCAGCCAAGGGGGACAGGTGAACACTGAAGCTTTCTTT,CASSQGGQVNTEAFF
NA,TRBV10-3,TRBJ2-7,once,TGTGCCATCAGTGAGTCGCAGACTCCCTACGAGCAGTACTTC,CAISESQTPYEQYF
NA,TRBV19,TRBJ1-1,NA,TGTGCCAGTAGTATATGGGGCAGAATGAACACTGAAGCTTTCTTT,CASSIWGRMNTEAFF
NA,TRBV18,TRBJ2-5,NA,TGTGCCAGCTCACCCCAGCTTGCGGCAGGGGGGTTGCGAGAGACCCAGTACTTC,CASSPQLAAGGLRETQYF
TRBD1,TRBV25-1,TRBJ1-4,NA,TGTGCCAGCAGTAAAACCGGGACAGGGGCTAGGAAACTGTTTTTT,CASSKTGTGARKLFF
TRBD2,TRBV19,TRBJ2-1,NA,TGTGCCAGTAGAGGACTAGCGGGATTGGAGCAGTTCTTC,CASRGLAGLEQFF
NA,TRBV12-5,TRBJ1-2,NA,TGTGCTAGTGGTTTGGTACTCGGAGGGCCGCGTAACTATGGCTACACCTTC,CASGLVLGGPRNYGYTF
NA,TRBV7-2,TRBJ2-7,NA,TGTGCCAGCAGCTTAGGTGCCCTACCCTCCTACGAGCAGTACTTC,CASSLGALPSYEQYF
TRBD2,TRBV7-3,TRBJ2-1,NA,TGTGCCAGCAGCAGACTAGCGGGAGTTGGTAATGAGCAGTTCTTC,CASSRLAGVGNEQFF
TRBD2,TRBV2,TRBJ2-2,NA,TGTGCCAGCAGGAGGGGAGCGGGAGCCCGGGAGCTGTTTTTT,CASRRGAGARELFF
NA,TRBV6-1,TRBJ2-1,NA,TGTGCCAGCAGTCTAAATCTACTCAATGAGCAGTTCTTC,CASSLNLLNEQFF
NA,TRBV28,TRBJ2-2,NA,TGTGCCAGCAGTGTGAGGGAGGACACCGGGGAGCTGTTTTTT,CASSVREDTGELFF
TRBD1,TRBV4-3,TRBJ1-1,NA,TGCGCCAGCAGCCAAGATTTAGGGACAGCAGCCATGAACACTGAAGCTTTCTTT,CASSQDLGTAAMNTEAFF
NA,TRBV28,TRBJ1-1,NA,TGTGCCAGCAGTAGGGCAGGGTCTAACACTGAAGCTTTCTTT,CASSRAGSNTEAFF
TRBD2,TRBV19,TRBJ2-3,NA,TGTGCCAGTAGTACGAGGACTAGCGGGGACCTTAAGCAGTATTTT,CASSTRTSGDLKQYF
NA,TRBV7-9,TRBJ1-2,few,TGTGCCAGCAGCTTTGCAGGATATTATAACTATGGCTACACCTTC,CASSFAGYYNYGYTF
NA,TRBV28,TRBJ1-2,NA,TGTGCCGTGCTCCGGGGAGGCGGCTATGGCTACACCTTC,CAVLRGGGYGYTF
NA,TRBV9,TRBJ2-1,NA,TGTGCCAGCAGCGTCGTGTCATCTAGCTCCCTAGGTGAGCAGTTCTTC,CASSVVSSSSLGEQFF
NA,TRBV25-1,TRBJ1-1,NA,TGTGCCAGCAGTGTAAACGGAGGTTCCACTGAAGCTTTCTTT,CASSVNGGSTEAFF
TRBD1,TRBV19,TRBJ1-3,few,TGTGCCAGTGGATTGGACAGGAGCTCTGGAAACACCATATATTTT,CASGLDRSSGNTIYF
TRBD1,TRBV27,TRBJ2-4,NA,TGTGCCAGCAGTCTTCGGTGGGGACAGGGTCAAAACATTCAGTACTTC,CASSLRWGQGQNIQYF
NA,TRBV4-1,TRBJ2-7,NA,TGCGCCAGCAGCCCCCGTACAGGTACAAACTCCTACGAGCAGTACTTC,CASSPRTGTNSYEQYF
NA,TRBV28,TRBJ1-2,NA,TGTGCCAGCAGTTCACCCGGGACAAGCTATGGCTACACCTTC,CASSSPGTSYGYTF
NA,TRBV7-9,TRBJ2-5,few,TGTGCCAGCAGCTCCGCAGGGCAAGAGACCCAGTACTTC,CASSSAGQETQYF
TRBD1,TRBV19,TRBJ1-1,once,TGTGCCACCAACCCGACAGGGGGGAAAACTGAAGCTTTCTTT,CATNPTGGKTEAFF
TRBD2,TRBV4-3,TRBJ2-5,NA,TGCGCCAGCAGCCAGGGACTAGCGGGTAGGGAGACCCAGTACTTC,CASSQGLAGRETQYF
NA,TRBV28,TRBJ1-2,NA,TGTGCCACCCTCCCCCTAGTAACGAGGGGCTACACCTTC,CATLPLVTRGYTF
TRBD2,TRBV10-3,TRBJ2-2,NA,TGTGCCATCGGCCGGGAGGGGACGAGGACCGGGGAGCTGTTTTTT,CAIGREGTRTGELFF
NA,TRBV5-4,TRBJ2-7,few,TGTGCCAGCAGCTCCTTGGGTCGGGGGAGACTCTACGAGCAGTACTTC,CASSSLGRGRLYEQYF
TRBD1,TRBV6-6,TRBJ1-6,NA,TGTGCCAGCAGTTATGGGGTCCCGGACAGGTATTCACCCCTCCACTTT,CASSYGVPDRYSPLHF
TRBD1,TRBV5-8,TRBJ2-1,NA,TGTGCCAGCAGCTTGGGACAGGGCCATTACAATGAGCAGTTCTTC,CASSLGQGHYNEQFF